The 10 T cell receptor beta chains given below trace back to one sample, sequenced in a study of tumor T cells in aggressive B-cell lymphoma. The protocol was immunoSEQ multiplex PCR, while the TCRdb copy is restricted to in-frame clones and leaves out a portion. The table records 2,000 or so clones, over 85% of them present only once. The specimen sequenced was tumor tissue. The receptors were gathered from an adult with diffuse large B cell lymphoma.

This chain joins TRBV18 and TRBJ2-7; weak D call: TRBD1 (5 bases). The CDR3 has 17 residues. Germline CDR1 KGHSH, CDR2 LQKENI. V gave up 6 bases and J gave up 3 bases, with 24 bases separating them. This chain's CDR3 is CASSTLAGSRSGYEQYF. In DNA form, the CDR3 reads TGTGCCAGCTCGACCCTGGCAGGGTCCCGCTCGGGCTACGAGCAGTACTTC.

The CDR3 DNA sequence: TGCAGCGTTCAAACCTGGACAGGTGCTAGCACAGATACGCAGTATTTT. It encodes CSVQTWTGASTDTQYF. The genes are TRBV29-1 and TRBJ2-3, with 7 nucleotides matching TRBD1. This CDR3 has 16 residues. The trim removed 5 bases at V and 0 bases at J, leaving 11 bases unmatched. In germline, CDR1 is SQVTM, CDR2 ANQGSEA.

This chain uses TRBV29-1 with TRBJ2-1, with 9 bases that match TRBD1. V shed 3 bases, J shed 8 bases, and the junction held 5 bases outside the gene matches. Looked up from germline, CDR1 is SQVTM and CDR2 is ANQGSEA. CDR3 length: 13 residues. The CDR3 DNA is TGCAGCGTTGAGGGACAGGGCATCGATGAGCAGTTCTTC. Its translation is CSVEGQGIDEQFF.

This sequence joins TRBV19 and TRBJ1-1; D is unclear. V was trimmed by 3 bases and J by 6 bases, leaving 8 bases between them. The CDR3 has 12 amino acids. The germline gives CDR1 LNHDA, CDR2 SQIVND (reference sequence). CDR3 sequence: CASSMGVAEAFF. DNA of the CDR3: TGTGCCAGTAGTATGGGCGTCGCTGAAGCTTTCTTT.

The chain is built from TRBV4-1 and TRBJ2-2; 9 nucleotides align to TRBD2. The CDR3 spans 17 residues. From germline, CDR1 is MGHRA and CDR2 YSYEKL. Trimming cost V 0 bases and J 2 bases; bases outside gene matches: 4. As DNA, the CDR3 is TGCGCCAGCAGCCAAGATGTGCGGGAGGGAAACACCGGGGAGCTGTTTTTT. Encoded protein: CASSQDVREGNTGELFF.

The chain employs TRBV25-1 and TRBJ1-2; TRBD1 matches at 9 bases. J lost 9 bases, V lost 5 bases, and 10 bases had no gene match. Germline CDR1 reads MGHDK; CDR2 reads SYGVNS. This CDR3 has 14 amino acids. The CDR3 protein is CASSWGQGLTRYTF. Written as DNA, the CDR3 is TGTGCCAGCAGTTGGGGACAGGGCCTAACGCGCTACACCTTC.

V usage is TRBV5-1 and J usage is TRBJ2-1; TRBD1 matches at 9 bases. Germline values: CDR1 SGHRS, CDR2 YFSETQ. The CDR3 loop spans 18 amino acids. The V and J ends lost 6 bases and 7 bases, in that order; junction bases with no gene match: 20. Here the CDR3 DNA reads TGCGCCAGCAAAAGAACAGGGGGCCTGAACGGAGCGGGGAATGAGCAGTTCTTC. Its protein product is CASKRTGGLNGAGNEQFF.

The rearrangement uses TRBV11-2 and TRBJ2-7, with 9 bases matching TRBD1. Germline V gene lookup returns CDR1 SGHAT and CDR2 FQNNGV. With 3 bases clipped from V and 0 bases from J, the junction kept 0 bases outside the gene matches. The CDR3 extends over 14 amino acids. CDR3 residues: CASSLDRGSYEQYF. The CDR3 DNA sequence: TGTGCCAGCAGCTTGGACAGGGGCTCCTACGAGCAGTACTTC.

Points on this clone: Other DNA sequences of this sample code for an identical CDR3. CDR3: CASSFSSGDRETQYF. The CDR3 DNA follows: TGTGCCAGCAGCTTTTCATCGGGAGACAGAGAGACCCAGTACTTC. The chain links TRBV11-3 to TRBJ2-5; weak D call: TRBD2 (6 bases). The CDR3 has 15 residues. CDR1 is SGHNT, CDR2 YENEEA, per germline. V lost 3 bases and J lost 4, with 15 bases in between.

The V call is TRBV7-9, the J call TRBJ1-6; 11 bases fit TRBD1. The V gene end was trimmed by 5 bases and the J gene end by 7 bases; junction bases not matched to a gene: 4. The CDR3 contains 15 residues. Germline assignment: CDR1 SEHNR and CDR2 FQNEAQ (reference sequence). CDR3 nucleotides: TGTGCCAGCAGCAGGGGGACAGGGGGGAATTCACCCCTCCACTTT. It specifies CASSRGTGGNSPLHF.